This T cell receptor beta chain was identified during a study of T-cell reconstitution after alpha-beta-depleted transplantation in children. Trimming removed 1 base at V and 1 base at J, with 11 bases between. The CDR3 sequence is 16 residues long. The V gene's germline CDR1 is PRHDT and CDR2 FYEKMQ (reference sequence). Molecular barcoding with unique molecular identifiers was used for the TCRbeta library. TCRdb fed the PCR reads into MiXCR, producing one record per CDR3 protein. The data hold around 600,000 distinct CDR3 sequences, with 16% observed a single time. Only one count was recorded for this clonotype.

This clonotype was obtained from a human donor who donated a stem cell graft to a child with acute myeloid leukemia. The rearrangement uses TRBV13 and TRBJ2-4; D call uncertain. Sequences were derived from PBMCs from the stem cell graft donor, sampled from the stem cell graft. Written as DNA, the CDR3 is TGTGCCAGCAGCTTAGACCCCCATGGTGCCAAAAACATTCAGTACTTC. This codes for CASSLDPHGAKNIQYF.